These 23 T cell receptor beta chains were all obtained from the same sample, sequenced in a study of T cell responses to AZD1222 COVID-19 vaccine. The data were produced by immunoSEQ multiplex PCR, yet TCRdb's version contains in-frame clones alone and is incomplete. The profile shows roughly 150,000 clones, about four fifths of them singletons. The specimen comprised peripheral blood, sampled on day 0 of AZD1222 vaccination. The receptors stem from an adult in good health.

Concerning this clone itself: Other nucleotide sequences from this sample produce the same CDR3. In DNA, the CDR3 is TGTGCCAGCAGCCAAGGTAGCAATCAGCCCCAGCATTTT. Its translation is CASSQGSNQPQHF. This sequence joins TRBV3-1 (or the pseudogene TRBV3-2) and TRBJ1-5; D is unclear. Germline V CDR1 and CDR2: LGHDT, YNNKEL (reference sequence). This CDR3 has 13 residues. Trimming stripped 1 base from V and 0 bases from J, with 1 base between.

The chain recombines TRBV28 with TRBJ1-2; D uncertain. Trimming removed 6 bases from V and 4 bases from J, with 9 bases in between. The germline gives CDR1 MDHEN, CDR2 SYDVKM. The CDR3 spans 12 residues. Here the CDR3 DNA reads TGTGCCAGCAGGACCCATCCCTATGGCTACACCTTC. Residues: CASRTHPYGYTF.

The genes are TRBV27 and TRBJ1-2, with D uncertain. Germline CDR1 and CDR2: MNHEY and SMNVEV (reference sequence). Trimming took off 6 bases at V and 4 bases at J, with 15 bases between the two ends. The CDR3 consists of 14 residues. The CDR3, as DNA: TGTGCCAGCAGCGCCTACCGCGGAGGCTATGGCTACACCTTC. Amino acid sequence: CASSAYRGGYGYTF.

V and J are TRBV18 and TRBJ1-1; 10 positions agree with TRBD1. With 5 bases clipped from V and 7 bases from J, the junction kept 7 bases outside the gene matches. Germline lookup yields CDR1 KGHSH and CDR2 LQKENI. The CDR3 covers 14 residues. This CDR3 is CASSWDRGSGEAFF. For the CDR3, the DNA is TGTGCCAGCTCATGGGACAGGGGTTCGGGTGAAGCTTTCTTT.

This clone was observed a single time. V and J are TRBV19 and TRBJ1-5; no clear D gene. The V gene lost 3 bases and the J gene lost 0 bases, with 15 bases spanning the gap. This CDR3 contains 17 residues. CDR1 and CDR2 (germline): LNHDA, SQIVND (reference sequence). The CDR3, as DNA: TGTGCCAGTAGTATCCCCACAGCCCCGGGTAGCAATCAGCCCCAGCATTTT. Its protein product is CASSIPTAPGSNQPQHF.

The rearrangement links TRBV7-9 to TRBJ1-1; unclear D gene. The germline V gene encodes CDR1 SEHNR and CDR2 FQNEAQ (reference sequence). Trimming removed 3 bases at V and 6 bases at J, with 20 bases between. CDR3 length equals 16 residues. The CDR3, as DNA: TGTGCCAGCAGCTTCTTAACAGCTCGATCTAGCTCTGAAGCTTTCTTT. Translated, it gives CASSFLTARSSSEAFF.

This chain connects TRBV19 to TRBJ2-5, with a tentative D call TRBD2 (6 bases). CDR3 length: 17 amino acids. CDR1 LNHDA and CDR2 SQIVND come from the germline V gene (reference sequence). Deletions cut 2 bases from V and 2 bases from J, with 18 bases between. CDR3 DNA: TGTGCCAGTAGTATACCCGCCGGGCGGGGCGGGCAAGAGACCCAGTACTTC. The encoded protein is CASSIPAGRGGQETQYF.

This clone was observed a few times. DNA for the CDR3: TGTGCCAGCAGCCAAGATCGTGGGTCCGGCTTAACTGAAGCTTTCTTT. Its translation is CASSQDRGSGLTEAFF. The chain links TRBV3-1 (or the pseudogene TRBV3-2) to TRBJ1-1; D is ambiguous. The CDR3 runs to 16 residues. V shed 0 bases and J shed 5 bases, with 16 bases lying between them. Looked up from germline, CDR1 is LGHDT and CDR2 is YNNKEL (reference sequence).

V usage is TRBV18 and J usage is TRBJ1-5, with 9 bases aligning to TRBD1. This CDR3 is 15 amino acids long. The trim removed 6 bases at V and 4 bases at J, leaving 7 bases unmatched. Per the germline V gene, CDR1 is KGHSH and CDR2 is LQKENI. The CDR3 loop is CASSPTGGTNQPQHF. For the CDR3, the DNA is TGTGCCAGCTCTCCGACAGGGGGTACGAATCAGCCCCAGCATTTT.

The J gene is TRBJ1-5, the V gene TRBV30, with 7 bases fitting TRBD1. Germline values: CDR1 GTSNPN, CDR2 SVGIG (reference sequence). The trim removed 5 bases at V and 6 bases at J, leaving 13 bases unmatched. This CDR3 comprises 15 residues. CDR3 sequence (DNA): TGTGCCTGGGGATCGAGAGGAGGGGGCGGTCAGCCCCAGCATTTT. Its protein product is CAWGSRGGGGQPQHF.

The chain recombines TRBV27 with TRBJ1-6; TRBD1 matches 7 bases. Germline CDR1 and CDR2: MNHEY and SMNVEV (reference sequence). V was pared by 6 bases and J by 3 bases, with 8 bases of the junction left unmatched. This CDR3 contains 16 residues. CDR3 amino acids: CASSQTQGSYNSPLHF. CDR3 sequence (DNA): TGTGCCAGCAGCCAGACACAGGGGAGCTATAATTCACCCCTCCACTTT.

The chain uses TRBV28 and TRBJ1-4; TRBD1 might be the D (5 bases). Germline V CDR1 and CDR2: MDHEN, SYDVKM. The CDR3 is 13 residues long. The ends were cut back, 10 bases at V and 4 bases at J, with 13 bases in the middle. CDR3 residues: CATSQGLNEKLFF. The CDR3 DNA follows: TGTGCCACCTCGCAGGGCCTTAATGAAAAACTGTTTTTT. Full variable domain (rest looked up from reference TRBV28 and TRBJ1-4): DVKVTQSSRYLVKRTGEKVFLECVQDMDHENMFWYRQDPGLGLRLIYFSYDVKMKEKGDIPEGYSVSREKKERFSLILESASTNQTSMYLCATSQGLNEKLFFGSGTQLSVL.

CDR3 sequence: CASSLRYEQFF. CDR3 DNA: TGTGCCAGCAGCCTAAGATATGAGCAGTTCTTC. V is TRBV3-1 (or the pseudogene TRBV3-2) and J is TRBJ2-1; D is unresolved. Trimming removed 4 bases from V and 8 bases from J, with 6 bases in between. The CDR3 is 11 residues long. Germline V gene data show CDR1 as LGHDT and CDR2 as YNNKEL (reference sequence).

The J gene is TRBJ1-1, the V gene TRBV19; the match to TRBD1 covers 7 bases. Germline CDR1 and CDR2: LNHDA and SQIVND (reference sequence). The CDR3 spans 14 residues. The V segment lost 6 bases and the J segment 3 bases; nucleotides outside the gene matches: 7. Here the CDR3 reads CASSLTGWDTEAFF. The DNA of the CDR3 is TGTGCCAGTAGCCTGACAGGGTGGGACACTGAAGCTTTCTTT.

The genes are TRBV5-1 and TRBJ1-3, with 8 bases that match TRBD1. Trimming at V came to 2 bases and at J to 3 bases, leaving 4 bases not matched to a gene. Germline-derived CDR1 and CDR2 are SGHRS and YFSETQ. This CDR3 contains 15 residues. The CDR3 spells CASSFTGGNGNTIYF. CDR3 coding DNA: TGCGCCAGCAGCTTCACAGGGGGAAATGGAAACACCATATATTTT.

As DNA, the CDR3 is TGTGCCAGCAGCCGGGGACAGGCCTACGAGCAGTACTTC. This encodes CASSRGQAYEQYF. This chain joins TRBV7-2 and TRBJ2-7; 8 bases line up with TRBD1. The CDR3 consists of 13 residues. Unmatched junction bases numbered 2, after V lost 5 bases and J lost 2 bases. Germline loops: CDR1 SGHTA, CDR2 FQGNSA.

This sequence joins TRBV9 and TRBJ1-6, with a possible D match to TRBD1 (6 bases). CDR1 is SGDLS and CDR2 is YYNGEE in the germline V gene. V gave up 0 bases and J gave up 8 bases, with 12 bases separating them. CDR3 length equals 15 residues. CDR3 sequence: CASSVVGHEDSPLHF. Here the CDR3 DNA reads TGTGCCAGCAGCGTAGTGGGACACGAAGATTCACCCCTCCACTTT. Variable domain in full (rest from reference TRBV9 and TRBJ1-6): DSGVTQTPKHLITATGQRVTLRCSPRSGDLSVYWYQQSLDQGLQFLIQYYNGEERAKGNILERFSAQQFPDLHSELNLSSLELGDSALYFCASSVVGHEDSPLHFGNGTRLTVT.

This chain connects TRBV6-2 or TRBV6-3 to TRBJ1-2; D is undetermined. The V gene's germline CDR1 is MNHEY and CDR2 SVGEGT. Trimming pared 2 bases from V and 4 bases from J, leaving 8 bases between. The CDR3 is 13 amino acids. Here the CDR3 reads CASSYGNAYGYTF. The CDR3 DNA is TGTGCCAGCAGTTACGGGAACGCCTATGGCTACACCTTC.

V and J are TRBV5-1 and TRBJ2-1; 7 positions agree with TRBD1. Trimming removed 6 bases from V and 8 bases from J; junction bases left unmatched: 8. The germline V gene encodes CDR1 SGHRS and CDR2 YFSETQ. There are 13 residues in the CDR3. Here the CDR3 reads CASTHQGGDEQFF. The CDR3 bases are TGCGCCAGCACCCACCAAGGGGGCGATGAGCAGTTCTTC. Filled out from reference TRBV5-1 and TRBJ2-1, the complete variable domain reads KAGVTQTPRYLIKTRGQQVTLSCSPISGHRSVSWYQQTPGQGLQFLFEYFSETQRNKGNFPGRFSGRQFSNSRSEMNVSTLELGDSALYLCASTHQGGDEQFFGPGTRLTVL.

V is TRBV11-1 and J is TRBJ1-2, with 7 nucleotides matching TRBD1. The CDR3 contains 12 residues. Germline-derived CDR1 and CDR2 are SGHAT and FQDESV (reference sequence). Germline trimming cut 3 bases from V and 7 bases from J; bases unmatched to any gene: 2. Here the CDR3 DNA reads TGTGCCAGCAGCTTTCCAGGGGGTGGCTACACCTTC. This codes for CASSFPGGGYTF.

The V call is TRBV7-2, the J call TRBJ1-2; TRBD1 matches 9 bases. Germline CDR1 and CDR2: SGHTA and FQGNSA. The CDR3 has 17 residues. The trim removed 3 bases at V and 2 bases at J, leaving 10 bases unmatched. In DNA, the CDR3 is TGTGCCAGCAGCTTTGGGTACAGGGGGCACGCCAACTATGGCTACACCTTC. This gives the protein CASSFGYRGHANYGYTF.

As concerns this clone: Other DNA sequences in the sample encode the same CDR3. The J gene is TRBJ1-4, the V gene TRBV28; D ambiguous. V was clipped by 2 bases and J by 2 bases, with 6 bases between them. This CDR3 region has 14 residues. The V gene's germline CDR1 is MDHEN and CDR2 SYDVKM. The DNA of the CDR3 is TGTGCCAGCAGTTTAGGCGGGACTAATGAAAAACTGTTTTTT. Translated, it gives CASSLGGTNEKLFF.

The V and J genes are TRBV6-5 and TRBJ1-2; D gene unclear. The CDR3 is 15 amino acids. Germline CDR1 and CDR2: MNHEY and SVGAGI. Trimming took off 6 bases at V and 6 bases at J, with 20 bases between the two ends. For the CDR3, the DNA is TGTGCCAGCAGACATATCCGCGGGAGGTGGGATGGCTACACCTTC. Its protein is CASRHIRGRWDGYTF.